This T cell receptor (beta chain) was sequenced in a study of T cell responses to AZD1222 COVID-19 vaccine. Method: immunoSEQ multiplex PCR; TCRdb's copy keeps in-frame clones and lacks some. The sample holds 75,000 to 85,000 clones, roughly nine tenths seen once. CDR1 and CDR2 (germline): SGHTA, FQGNSA. This CDR3 has 13 residues. V was trimmed by 8 bases and J by 8 bases, leaving 15 bases between them. Regarding the study as a whole: Researchers report vaccine-associated CD4 TCRs spanning spike, with dominance at 160-218 and 743-854. Nearly half of the spike-specific TCRs reportedly recognize variant regions that carry no mutations. Of the AZD1222 recipients, only 5 to 7 were seropositive at baseline.

On this clone: The antigen is undetermined.

The rearrangement joins TRBV7-2 to TRBJ2-2; no definite D call. Sequenced here: peripheral blood, sampled on day 0 of AZD1222 vaccination. This clonotype originated in an adult in good health. In nucleotides, the CDR3 is TGTGCCAGCCGCAGGAGAGTAGGAGGGGAGCTGTTTTTT. This codes for CASRRRVGGELFF.